This TCR beta chain appears in the sequencing data of a study of shared clonotypes between healthy human individuals (dated by TCRdb to about 2020). For the study in its entirety: A couple of women and a few men aged 18 to 49 years were included in the cohort. For each donor, CD4 naive and CD4 memory were each given three plates, CD8 naive was given two plates, and CD8 memory was given one plate. Blood TCR repertoires of about 5 healthy adults were deeply sequenced to estimate repertoire size and the extent of clonotype sharing between individuals. Different laboratories and diverse techniques were used to prepare libraries and sequence TCR repertoires, to increase sequencing depth and limit assay-specific biases. Each donor's leukapheresis produced roughly between about 0.85 and 10 billion PBMCs.

What the authors observed across the whole study: Compared with non-shared clonotypes, the clonotypes found in all four sorted-subset donors had higher generation probabilities. Naive subsets generally had larger estimated clonotype richness than memory subsets. Rarefaction of sorted-subset datasets indicated incomplete sequencing despite the large sequencing depth. Because the study included a small number of donors, the genetic and exposure-history diversity represented was limited. Sharing across several donors was observed for approximately 5% of naive CD4, 3.5% of naive CD8, about 2.3% of memory CD4, and around 0.42% of memory CD8 clonotypes. Pairwise subsampling led to the expectation that sequencing depth would affect the degree of clonotype sharing among donors. Sampling was restricted to blood, and TCR repertoires in tissues likely differ from the TCR repertoires found in blood.

Healthy HIV-negative adults with no recently reported acute infections or vaccinations were included as donors. Every donor was a Caucasian adult living in Nashville, Tennessee, USA. CD4+ T cells were enriched through magnetic negative selection, after which naive cells were positively selected on CD45RA and the remaining negative fraction served as the memory subset. After blood collection by leukapheresis, PBMCs were isolated using Ficoll-Histopaque density gradient centrifugation and then cryopreserved in the vapor phase of liquid nitrogen. Purity and quantity of every magnetically sorted T cell population were checked by analytical flow cytometry. Each sorted fraction had its genomic DNA isolated and then quantified by UV absorbance on a Nanodrop 2000c. Using the deep immunoSEQ assay, multiplex PCR amplified TCR CDR3 regions from genomic DNA. Extracted genomic DNA from each cell subset was spread evenly across all wells of several immunoSEQ 96-well plates, with each plate serving as a replicate. Each replicate PCR for sorted subsets received about 200 ng genomic DNA, equal to about 30,000 T cell genomes. The purified libraries were quantified using a Qubit 3.0 fluorometer, sized with a Bioanalyzer 2100, and then quantified again using the KAPA Library Quantification kit. A separate single-read 150-cycle Illumina NextSeq 550 flow cell was used to sequence each immunoSEQ 96-well plate. Per the original workflow: Because the immunoSEQ output held only junctional sequences and lacked quality scores, the filtering could not match the filtering applied to full-length reads. To assign V/J genes and CDR3, sequences were annotated using PyIR, a Python wrapper for IgBLAST v1.9, with IMGT germline references. Reads were filtered out if the reads had weak V/J assignments (E-value above 1e-6), no CDR3, stop codons, out-of-frame junctions, or ambiguous translated residues. V3J clonotypes were defined as sequences sharing the same inferred V gene, J gene, and CDR3 amino acid sequence. The percentage overlap between two repertoires was calculated by dividing the number of shared unique clonotypes by the size of the smaller repertoire. Richness of each repertoire was evaluated using RTK rarefaction, the Chao1 estimator, and Recon v2.1 estimates of unobserved clonotypes. OLGA was used to compute generation probabilities for all TCRbeta clonotypes that the gDNA method yielded from a few donors. Here the immuneACCESS table is served through TCRdb, limited to in-frame sequences with V and J called. Missing clones are a known gap in these copies; in checked studies unresolved V genes cover under half, and the rest lacks a known reason. D and trimming come from the DNA, and the V and J calls and clone size come from that table. The sample has roughly 2.4 million clones on record, under 97% of them singletons. Clones ranked in the top ten supply roughly 0.13% of the sample.

A word on this clone: The specificity of this receptor is unknown. Base quality data are lacking; no much larger clone is found one base away.

The CDR3 numbers 14 residues from cysteine through phenylalanine. Kept here is only the CDR3 DNA, which spans 42 bases and is read in frame from base 1. The germline V gene (reference sequence) sets CDR1 to SEHNR and CDR2 to FQNEAQ. V lost 3 bases and J lost 1 base; the stretch between them is 7 bases long. The source is a man younger than 30 in good health. Recombination linked TRBV7-9 to TRBJ1-5, with the D gene not confidently named. Sequenced: naive CD4+ T cells sorted from blood. The sample's cell subset or site label is to be understood as: CD45RA+ positively selected. The CDR3 reads CASSFKGSNQPQHF. In nucleotides, the sequence is TGTGCCAGCAGCTTTAAGGGCAGCAATCAGCCCCAGCATTTT.